These 11 T cell receptor beta chains originate from one sample sequenced in a study of beta chain features in type 1 diabetes. TCRB transcripts that were expressed got sequenced, as all of the isolated RNA had been reverse transcribed. The data were produced by immunoSEQ multiplex PCR, yet TCRdb's version contains in-frame clones alone and is incomplete. The table lists 300,000 to 350,000 clones, approximately 9.7% of them singletons, with around 1% in the top ten. Their antigens remain unidentified. Study-wide points: The study found moderately but significantly shorter TCRB CDR3s in all four CD4+ subsets of Type 1 diabetes patients.

The material sequenced was central memory CD4+ T cells from blood. These TCRs come from a man aged 25 to 40 with type 1 diabetes.

This clone was counted between two and nine times. The chain joins TRBV5-1 to TRBJ2-5; D is possibly TRBD2 (6 bases). There are 15 residues in the CDR3. Germline CDR1 reads SGHRS; CDR2 reads YFSETQ. Trimming shortened V by 1 base and J by 2 bases, and 12 bases separated the two germline ends. CDR3 bases: TGCGCCAGCAGCTTGATTAGCGGAGTACAAGAGACCCAGTACTTC. Translation gives CASSLISGVQETQYF.

The chain recombines TRBV9 with TRBJ2-7, with 7 bases lining up with TRBD1. V was pared by 0 bases and J by 5 bases, with 2 bases of the junction left unmatched. The CDR3 runs 13 residues. Per the germline V gene, CDR1 is SGDLS and CDR2 is YYNGEE. CDR3 in amino acids: CASSVGGGNEQYF. Here the CDR3 DNA reads TGTGCCAGCAGCGTAGGAGGGGGCAACGAGCAGTACTTC.

This clone has at least ten counts. The chain has TRBV28 and TRBJ1-5, with D unclear. With 3 bases removed from V and 0 bases from J, the gap between germline ends came to 21 bases. The germline CDR1 and CDR2 sequences are MDHEN and SYDVKM. The CDR3 totals 19 residues. CDR3 sequence (DNA): TGTGCCAGCAGTTTCGTTGGTTTTTTGGCGGAGAATAGCAATCAGCCCCAGCATTTT. It yields the protein CASSFVGFLAENSNQPQHF.

The table lists this clone with many counts. This chain links TRBV15 with TRBJ1-5; the match to TRBD1 covers 7 bases. This CDR3 comprises 15 residues. Trimming removed 0 bases from V and 6 bases from J; junction bases left unmatched: 5. Germline lookup yields CDR1 LNHNV and CDR2 YYDKDF (reference sequence). CDR3 in DNA: TGTGCCACCAGCAGAGATCGACAGGGAGGTCAGCCCCAGCATTTT. This sequence encodes CATSRDRQGGQPQHF.

About this clone: A clone one base away is much larger, so this may be a read error. The sample contains more than one DNA sequence encoding this CDR3. V gene TRBV7-2 combines with J gene TRBJ2-1; D gene uncertain. Trimming pared 1 base from V and 7 bases from J, leaving 5 bases between. The CDR3 has 12 residues. Germline V gives CDR1 SGHTA, CDR2 FQGNSA. The CDR3 nucleotides read TGTGCCAGCAGCTTAGTAGGGAATGAGCAGTTCTTC. Its protein product is CASSLVGNEQFF.

V is TRBV28 and J is TRBJ2-7, with TRBD1 matching over 7 bases. CDR1 is MDHEN and CDR2 is SYDVKM in the germline V gene. This CDR3 is built from 13 residues. Trimming cost V 8 bases and J 4 bases; bases outside gene matches: 8. This chain's CDR3 is CASGTGEKYEQYF. The CDR3 DNA is TGTGCCAGCGGAACAGGGGAAAAGTACGAGCAGTACTTC.

This clone was counted a few times. V is TRBV2 and J is TRBJ2-5, with D perhaps given as TRBD1 or TRBD2 (5 bases each). Trimming cost V 1 base and J 5 bases, with 8 bases left between them. The germline V gene has CDR1 SNHLY and CDR2 FYNNEI. The CDR3 is 13 amino acids. CDR3 in amino acids: CASSEGGYETQYF. CDR3 DNA: TGTGCCAGCAGTGAAGGGGGGTATGAGACCCAGTACTTC.

This clone showed up just a few times. The chain combines TRBV7-2 with TRBJ2-5; D gene uncertain. Germline CDR1 reads SGHTA; CDR2 reads FQGNSA. This CDR3 is built from 14 residues. V was pared by 7 bases and J by 3 bases, with 15 bases between. CDR3 sequence (DNA): TGTGCCAGCACACAATCTCGTACAGAAGAGACCCAGTACTTC. Amino acid sequence: CASTQSRTEETQYF.

This clone was found a few times. The DNA for the CDR3 is TGTGCCAGCAGCGGACAGGCGTACAATGAGCAGTTCTTC. It specifies CASSGQAYNEQFF. V is TRBV7-9 and J is TRBJ2-1; 7 bases are a match to TRBD1. V shed 5 bases, J shed 4 bases, and the junction held 2 bases outside the gene matches. Germline values: CDR1 SEHNR, CDR2 FQNEAQ (reference sequence). This CDR3 is built from 13 residues.

This clone was detected only a few times. The CDR3 loop reads CASSPEQSAEAFF. Written as DNA, the CDR3 is TGTGCCAGCAGCCCCGAGCAGTCGGCTGAAGCTTTCTTT. The chain uses TRBV2 and TRBJ1-1; D ambiguous. The V end lost 6 bases, the J end lost 6 bases, and 14 bases lay between the germline ends. Germline CDR1 and CDR2: SNHLY and FYNNEI. There are 13 residues in the CDR3.

This clone was found many times. CDR3 coding DNA: TGTGCCATCATGGGGCGGCCGGGGGAGACCCAGTACTTC. It translates to CAIMGRPGETQYF. The chain joins TRBV10-3 to TRBJ2-5; D is possibly TRBD1 or TRBD2 (5 bases each). The CDR3 runs 13 residues. Looked up from germline, CDR1 is ENHRY and CDR2 is SYGVKD. V was cut by 7 bases and J by 5 bases, with 14 bases left in between.